The 8 T cell receptor beta chains below all came from one sample that was sequenced in a study of T-cell memory formation after mild COVID-19. Using its own MiXCR run on the 5' RACE reads, TCRdb lists one record per CDR3 protein. This table has 35,000 to 45,000 distinct CDR3 sequences, more than 7% appearing once. The sequencing input was PBMCs or a T cell subset sorted from them (not recorded which). The source of these receptors is a man aged 18 to 35 who had mild COVID-19 (a few samples of this study predate the infection). Cell type and time point are not known.

This clonotype was found a few times. This chain links TRBV12-5 with TRBJ1-5; D is possibly TRBD1 (5 bases). Germline V gene data show CDR1 as LGHNT and CDR2 as FRNRAP. Between the trimmed V and J ends, which lost 1 base and 0 bases, there was a span of 7 bases. This CDR3 contains 15 residues. Here the CDR3 reads CASGLEGYSNQPQHF. The CDR3 region has the DNA TGTGCTAGTGGTTTGGAGGGGTATAGCAATCAGCCCCAGCATTTT.

The sample holds a few counts of this clonotype. This rearrangement joins TRBV28 to TRBJ1-1, with 7 bases matching TRBD1. CDR1 MDHEN and CDR2 SYDVKM come from the germline V gene. After removal of 7 bases from V and 1 base from J, the junction contained 9 bases not matched to a gene. The CDR3 runs 15 residues. The CDR3 is CASTHRGGANTEAFF. The CDR3 nucleotides are TGTGCCAGCACGCACAGGGGTGGGGCGAACACTGAAGCTTTCTTT.

This clonotype has ten or more counts. The chain carries TRBV21-1 and TRBJ2-7; the table calls TRBD1, which could not be checked here. TRBV21-1 is tagged as a pseudogene. The CDR3 has 12 amino acids. CDR3 nucleotides: TGTGCCAGCAGCGAAACAGGGAACGAGCAGTACTTC. Translation: CASSETGNEQYF.

This clonotype was recorded at least ten times. The chain uses TRBV5-6 and TRBJ2-7, with TRBD1 matching over 7 bases. The CDR3 consists of 15 residues. Per the germline V gene, CDR1 is SGHDT and CDR2 is YYEEEE. With 2 bases clipped from V and 1 base from J, the junction kept 6 bases outside the gene matches. The DNA for the CDR3 is TGTGCCAGCAGCTTAGGCCCGGGACAGTCCTACGAGCAGTACTTC. Translation gives CASSLGPGQSYEQYF.

This clonotype appeared many times. The chain uses TRBV5-1 and TRBJ1-1; 7 bases align to TRBD1. The V segment lost 4 bases and the J segment 5 bases; nucleotides outside the gene matches: 8. This CDR3 spans 14 amino acids. Per the germline V gene, CDR1 is SGHRS and CDR2 is YFSETQ. CDR3 sequence: CASSQSPGGTEAFF. CDR3 DNA sequence: TGCGCCAGCAGCCAATCCCCAGGGGGTACTGAAGCTTTCTTT.

The rearrangement joins TRBV7-2 to TRBJ1-5; D is ambiguous. CDR1 SGHTA and CDR2 FQGNSA come from the germline V gene. V dropped 0 bases and J dropped 5 bases, with 5 bases sitting between them. This CDR3 spans 13 amino acids. The CDR3 sequence is CASSLAPDQPQHF. CDR3 DNA: TGTGCCAGCAGCTTAGCGCCGGATCAGCCCCAGCATTTT.

This clonotype was seen at least ten times. The CDR3 sequence is CSVEAGQETQYF. The CDR3, as DNA: TGCAGCGTTGAAGCCGGCCAAGAGACCCAGTACTTC. This rearrangement joins TRBV29-1 to TRBJ2-5; D is undetermined. CDR3 length: 12 amino acids. Trimming cost V 1 base and J 1 base, with 4 bases left between them. Germline-derived CDR1 and CDR2 are SQVTM and ANQGSEA.

There are many counts of this clonotype. The J gene is TRBJ2-3, the V gene TRBV20-1; TRBD1 matches 9 bases. In germline, CDR1 is DFQATT, CDR2 SNEGSKA (reference sequence). The CDR3 loop spans 13 amino acids. The V gene end was trimmed by 4 bases and the J gene end by 10 bases; junction bases not matched to a gene: 9. DNA of the CDR3: TGCAGTGCTACTCCGGGACAGGGTTGGCCGCAGTATTTT. This translates into CSATPGQGWPQYF.